This T cell receptor (beta chain) was profiled in a study of PD-1 blockade in classical Hodgkin lymphoma. Clones were read by immunoSEQ multiplex PCR, and TCRdb kept only the in-frame ones, dropping some. This sample has about 100,000 clones, with about 89% found just once. No patient escaped relapse after autologous stem cell transplantation, and brentuximab vedotin exposure varied. The receptor was isolated from a human donor with classical Hodgkin lymphoma. The source material was peripheral blood mononuclear cells (PBMCs), sampled before the second cycle of nivolumab.

CDR3 loop: CASSVLASGYNEQFF. The CDR3 nucleotides are TGCGCCAGCAGTGTTTTGGCTAGCGGCTACAATGAGCAGTTCTTC. This chain links TRBV10-1 with TRBJ2-1; TRBD2 aligns across 7 bases. The V gene's germline CDR1 is WNHNN and CDR2 SYGVQD (reference sequence). After removal of 4 bases from V and 3 bases from J, the junction contained 6 bases not matched to a gene. The CDR3 loop spans 15 amino acids.